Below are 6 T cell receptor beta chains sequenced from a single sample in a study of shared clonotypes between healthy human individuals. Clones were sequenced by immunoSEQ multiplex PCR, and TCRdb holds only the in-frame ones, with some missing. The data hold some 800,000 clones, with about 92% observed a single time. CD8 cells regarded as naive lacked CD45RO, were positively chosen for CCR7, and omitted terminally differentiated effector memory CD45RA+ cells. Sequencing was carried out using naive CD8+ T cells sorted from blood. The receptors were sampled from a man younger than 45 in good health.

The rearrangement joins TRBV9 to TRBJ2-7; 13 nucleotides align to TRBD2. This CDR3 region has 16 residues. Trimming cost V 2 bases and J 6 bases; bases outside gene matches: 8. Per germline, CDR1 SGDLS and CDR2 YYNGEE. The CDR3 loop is CASSVAGLAGNSEQYF. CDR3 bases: TGTGCCAGCAGCGTCGCGGGACTAGCGGGGAATTCCGAGCAGTACTTC.

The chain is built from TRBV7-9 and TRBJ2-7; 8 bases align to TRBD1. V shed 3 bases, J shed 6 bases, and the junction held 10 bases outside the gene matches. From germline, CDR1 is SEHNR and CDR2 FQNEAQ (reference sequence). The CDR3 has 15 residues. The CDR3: CASSFSRTGNTEQYF. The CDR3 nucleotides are TGTGCCAGCAGCTTCTCTAGGACAGGGAATACCGAGCAGTACTTC.

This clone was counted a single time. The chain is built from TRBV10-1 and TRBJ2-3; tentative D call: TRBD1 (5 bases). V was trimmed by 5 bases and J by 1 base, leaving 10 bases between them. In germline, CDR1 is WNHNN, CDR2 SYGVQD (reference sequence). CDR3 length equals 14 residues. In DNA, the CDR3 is TGCGCCAGCAGTCAATTAGGGGGCACAGATACGCAGTATTTT. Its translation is CASSQLGGTDTQYF.

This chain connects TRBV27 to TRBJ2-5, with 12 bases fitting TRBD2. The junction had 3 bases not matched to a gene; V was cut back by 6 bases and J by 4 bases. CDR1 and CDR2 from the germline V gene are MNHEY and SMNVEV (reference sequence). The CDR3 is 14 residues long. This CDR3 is CASRTSGSRETQYF. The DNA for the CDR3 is TGTGCCAGCAGGACTAGCGGGAGTAGAGAGACCCAGTACTTC.

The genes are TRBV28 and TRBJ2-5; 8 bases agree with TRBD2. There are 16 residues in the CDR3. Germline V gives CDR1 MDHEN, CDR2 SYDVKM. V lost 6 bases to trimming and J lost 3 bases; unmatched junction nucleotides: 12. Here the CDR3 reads CASSALTGTSEETQYF. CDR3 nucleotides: TGTGCCAGCAGCGCCCTAACGGGGACTAGTGAAGAGACCCAGTACTTC.

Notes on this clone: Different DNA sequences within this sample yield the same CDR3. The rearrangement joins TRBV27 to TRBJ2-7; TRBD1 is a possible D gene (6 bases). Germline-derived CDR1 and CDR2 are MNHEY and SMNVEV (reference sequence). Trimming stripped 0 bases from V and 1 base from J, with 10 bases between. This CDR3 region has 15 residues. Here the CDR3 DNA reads TGTGCCAGCAGTTTATCTGGCCAGGGGTCCTACGAGCAGTACTTC. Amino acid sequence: CASSLSGQGSYEQYF.